The 5 T cell receptor beta chains reported below all come from one sample, sequenced in a study of blood T cell repertoires in COVID-19 (dated by TCRdb to the early 2020s). The library was generated by the immunoSEQ multiplex PCR assay. The table comes from immuneACCESS by way of TCRdb, which keeps in-frame sequences with V and J called. Part of the clones is missing from these tables; in studies checked, under half for an unresolved V gene and the rest for unknown reasons. The sample contains fewer than 130,000 clones, 87% of them found a single time. More than 4.5% of the sample comes from the top ten. The sample comprised peripheral blood. Source of these receptors: a human donor in a cohort sampled during active COVID-19.

The rearrangement joins TRBV4-3 to TRBJ2-1, with D tentatively TRBD2 (6 bases). V shed 0 bases and J shed 7 bases, with 13 bases lying between them. CDR1 and CDR2 (germline): LGHNA, YSLEER. The CDR3 loop spans 15 amino acids. The DNA of the CDR3 is TGCGCCAGCAGCCAAGAGCGGGGTAGCGGAAATGAGCAGTTCTTC. Its translation is CASSQERGSGNEQFF.

The rearrangement links TRBV3-1 (or the pseudogene TRBV3-2) to TRBJ1-2, with D possibly being TRBD1 (6 bases). V dropped 5 bases and J dropped 14 bases, with 21 bases sitting between them. The CDR3 has 13 residues. CDR1 is LGHDT, CDR2 YNNKEL, per germline (reference sequence). The CDR3 sequence is CASSIGSGVGRTF. In nucleotides, the CDR3 is TGTGCCAGCAGCATCGGATCAGGGGTGGGGCGGACCTTC.

The V gene is TRBV20-1, the J gene TRBJ2-1; 7 nucleotides align to TRBD2. Germline V lookup: CDR1 DFQATT, CDR2 SNEGSKA (reference sequence). The V and J ends lost 3 bases and 2 bases, in that order; junction bases with no gene match: 7. This CDR3 has 15 residues. CDR3 nucleotide sequence: TGCAGTGCTAGTTTCCCAGGACTAGCCTACAATGAGCAGTTCTTC. Its protein is CSASFPGLAYNEQFF.

The rearrangement joins TRBV19 to TRBJ2-2; possibly TRBD2 for D (6 bases). The germline CDR1 and CDR2 sequences are LNHDA and SQIVND (reference sequence). This CDR3 comprises 14 residues. V shed 5 bases and J shed 6 bases, with 13 bases lying between them. Here the CDR3 reads CASSQSGVAGELFF. Here the CDR3 DNA reads TGTGCCAGTAGTCAGTCGGGAGTAGCCGGGGAGCTGTTTTTT.

This chain links TRBV3-1 (or the pseudogene TRBV3-2) with TRBJ1-1; TRBD1 matches at 8 bases. CDR1 is LGHDT and CDR2 is YNNKEL in the germline V gene (reference sequence). The CDR3 length is 13 residues. The V and J ends lost 4 bases and 7 bases, in that order; junction bases with no gene match: 5. The DNA of the CDR3 is TGTGCCAGCAGCCGACAGGGGAGGATTGAAGCTTTCTTT. It yields the protein CASSRQGRIEAFF.